The clone carrying this T cell receptor beta chain appeared once. This record belongs to a study of CD8 T cells in Susac syndrome. TEMRA cells were FACS-enriched, with CD8+ and CD4+ T cells isolated negatively. Germline CDR1 LNHDA, CDR2 SQIVND (reference sequence). The CDR3 has 14 amino acids. V was shortened by 6 bases and J by 13 bases, with 19 bases between the two germline ends. Random hexamers were used to reverse transcribe the RNA input (roughly 0.5 to 1 ug). TCRdb ran MiXCR on the immunoSEQ multiplex PCR reads and lists one entry per CDR3 protein. The table records about 180,000 distinct CDR3 sequences, approximately 96% of them present only once.

The receptor's source is a human donor with multiple sclerosis. Material for sequencing was CD4+ T cells from PBMCs. The rearrangement links TRBV19 to TRBJ1-6, with a tentative D call TRBD1 (6 bases). CDR3 nucleotide sequence: TGTGCCAGTAGGACCGCGGACGCCAGGGGCCCCCTCCACTTT. It encodes CASRTADARGPLHF.